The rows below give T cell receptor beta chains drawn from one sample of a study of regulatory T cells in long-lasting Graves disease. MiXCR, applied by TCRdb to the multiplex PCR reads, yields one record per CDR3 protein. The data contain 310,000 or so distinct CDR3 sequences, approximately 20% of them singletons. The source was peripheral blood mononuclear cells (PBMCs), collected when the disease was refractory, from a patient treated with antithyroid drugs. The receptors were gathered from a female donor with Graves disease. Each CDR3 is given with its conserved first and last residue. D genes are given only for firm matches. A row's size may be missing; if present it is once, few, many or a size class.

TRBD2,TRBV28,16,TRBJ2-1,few,CASSYLIAGVGNEQFF,TGTGCCAGCAGTTACCTTATAGCGGGAGTGGGAAATGAGCAGTTCTTC
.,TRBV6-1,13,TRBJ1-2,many,CASKVDGYYGYTF,TGTGCCAGCAAGGTAGACGGTTACTATGGCTACACCTTC
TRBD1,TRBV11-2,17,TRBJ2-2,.,CASSWTHDRVFAGELFF,TGTGCCAGCAGCTGGACGCACGACAGGGTTTTCGCCGGGGAGCTGTTTTTT
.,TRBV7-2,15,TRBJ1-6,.,CASSLEVGGWTPLHF,TGTGCCAGCAGCTTAGAAGTCGGGGGATGGACACCCCTCCACTTT
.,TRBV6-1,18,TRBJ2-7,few,CASSEARDGLGGPYEQYF,TGTGCCAGCAGTGAAGCGCGGGACGGTCTTGGGGGGCCCTACGAGCAGTACTTC
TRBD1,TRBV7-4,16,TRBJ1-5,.,CASSLVRTGDNQPQHF,TGTGCCAGCAGCTTAGTTCGGACAGGTGACAATCAGCCCCAGCATTTT
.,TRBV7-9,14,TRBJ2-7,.,CASSLEETRYEQYF,TGTGCCAGCAGCTTAGAGGAAACAAGATACGAGCAGTACTTC
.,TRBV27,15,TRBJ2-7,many,CASSYTPGVPYEQYF,TGTGCCAGCAGTTACACGCCGGGAGTACCCTACGAGCAGTACTTC
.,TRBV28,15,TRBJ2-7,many,CASSSDHSLAYEQYF,TGTGCCAGCAGTTCGGACCACTCTTTGGCCTACGAGCAGTACTTC
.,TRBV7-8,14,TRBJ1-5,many,CASSLAPGYQPQHF,TGTGCCAGCAGCTTAGCGCCAGGGTATCAGCCCCAGCATTTT
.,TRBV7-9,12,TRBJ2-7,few,CASSQDYYEQYF,TGTGCCAGCAGCCAGGATTACTACGAGCAGTACTTC
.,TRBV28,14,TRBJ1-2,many,CASYTRTDLHRYTF,TGTGCCAGTTACACGAGGACAGATCTACATCGCTACACCTTC
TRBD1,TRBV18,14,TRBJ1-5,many,CASSLDRGNQPQHF,TGTGCCAGCAGTCTCGACAGGGGCAATCAGCCCCAGCATTTT
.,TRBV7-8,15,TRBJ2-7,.,CASSFFSGDPYEQYF,TGTGCCAGCAGCTTCTTTTCCGGGGACCCCTACGAGCAGTACTTC
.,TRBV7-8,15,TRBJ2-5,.,CASSSAGPGAETQYF,TGTGCCAGCAGCTCGGCCGGGCCAGGGGCGGAGACCCAGTACTTC
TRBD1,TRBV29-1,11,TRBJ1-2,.,CSARDSEAYTF,TGCAGCGCCCGGGACAGCGAGGCCTACACCTTC
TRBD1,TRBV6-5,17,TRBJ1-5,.,CASSYSFAGGLPQPQHF,TGTGCCAGCAGTTACTCGTTTGCAGGGGGTCTACCTCAGCCCCAGCATTTT
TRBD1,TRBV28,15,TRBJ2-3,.,CATVGTGLITDTQYF,TGTGCTACCGTGGGGACAGGGCTTATCACAGATACGCAGTATTTT
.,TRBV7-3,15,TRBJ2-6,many,CASSLIGIGANVLTF,TGTGCCAGCAGCTTAATCGGGATAGGGGCCAACGTCCTGACTTTC
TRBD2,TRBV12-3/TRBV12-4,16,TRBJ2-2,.,CASSLYSGRAPGELFF,TGTGCCAGCAGTCTCTATAGCGGGAGGGCCCCCGGGGAGCTGTTTTTT
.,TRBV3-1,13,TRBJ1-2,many,CASSQARGSGYTF,TGTGCCAGCAGCCAAGCTCGAGGGTCTGGCTACACCTTC
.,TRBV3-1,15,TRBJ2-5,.,CASSQAGPEGPTQYF,TGTGCCAGCAGCCAAGCGGGGCCCGAGGGCCCAACCCAGTACTTC
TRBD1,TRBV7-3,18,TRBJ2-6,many,CASSLATGASSGANVLTF,TGTGCCAGCAGCTTAGCGACAGGGGCTAGCTCTGGGGCCAACGTCCTGACTTTC
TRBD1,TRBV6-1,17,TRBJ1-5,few,CASSDSWGQRVRGPQHF,TGTGCCAGCAGTGACTCCTGGGGACAGCGGGTTAGAGGGCCCCAGCATTTT